Reported below is one T cell receptor (beta chain). Its target is unknown. This entry comes from a study of cytomegalovirus exposure and HLA in healthy donors. Findings and caveats of the study: A later look showed TCR association rates differing by HLA locus, highest for DRB1 and lowest for HLA-C. Earlier findings revealed that most TCR beta V segments proved productive either about 87% or about 30% of the time.

At the time of sampling, donors were nominally healthy, though unrecorded immune exposures were likely. PCR employed 60 Vbeta and 13 Jbeta primers. Generated by immunoSEQ multiplex PCR, the TCRdb table keeps only in-frame clones and is missing some. Of around 170,000 clones in the sample, around 80% were seen once. Trimming left V 0 bases short and J 4 bases short, with 13 bases between. Germline-derived CDR1 and CDR2 are SGHRS and YFSETQ. This CDR3 spans 15 amino acids. The TCR sequence derives from a woman between 25 and 40 years old in good health and CMV-seropositive. This rearrangement joins TRBV5-1 to TRBJ2-5; possibly TRBD1 for D (6 bases). The sample consisted of PBMCs. The CDR3 DNA reads as TGCGCCAGCAGCTTGGGTGTTTGGGGGCGAGAGACCCAGTACTTC. Encoded protein: CASSLGVWGRETQYF.